Below, 20 T cell receptor beta chains from the same sample are listed, as sequenced in a study of T-cell reconstitution after alpha-beta-depleted transplantation in children. Researchers prepared the TCRbeta library using unique molecular identifiers, the study reports. Each CDR3 protein is one row after TCRdb ran MiXCR on the PCR reads. Of about 200,000 distinct CDR3 sequences in the sample, approximately 15% were seen once. Specimen: PBMCs, mostly from graft donor cells, collected 360 days after TCRalphabeta/CD19-depleted stem cell transplant. These TCRs come from a male patient between 2 and 15 years old who had a stem cell transplant for acute lymphoblastic leukemia, so the T cells may come from the graft donor.

This chain connects TRBV9 to TRBJ2-7; 9 bases line up with TRBD1. In germline, CDR1 is SGDLS, CDR2 YYNGEE. This CDR3 is 14 amino acids long. Unmatched junction bases numbered 5, after V lost 4 bases and J lost 3 bases. For the CDR3, the DNA is TGTGCCAGCAGCCCGAGGACAGGGGACTACGAGCAGTACTTC. Its translation is CASSPRTGDYEQYF.

The chain employs TRBV7-2 and TRBJ1-2; weak D call: TRBD1 (6 bases). CDR3 size: 15 residues. Germline CDR1 SGHTA, CDR2 FQGNSA. The V end lost 0 bases, the J end lost 5 bases, and 13 bases lay between the germline ends. The CDR3 DNA sequence: TGTGCCAGCAGCTTAGCGAGCGGACAGATATATGGCTACACCTTC. The encoded protein is CASSLASGQIYGYTF.

The chain carries TRBV6-1 and TRBJ2-3; 7 bases map to TRBD2. Losses at the gene ends were 4 bases for V and 2 bases for J; bases not matched to a gene: 6. Germline assignment: CDR1 MNHNS and CDR2 SASEGT. CDR3 length: 15 residues. CDR3: CASSVGGGDTDTQYF. The CDR3 DNA reads TGTGCCAGCAGTGTCGGGGGAGGGGACACAGATACGCAGTATTTT.

The chain couples TRBV9 to TRBJ1-2; the D is unclear. Trimming pared 3 bases from V and 5 bases from J, leaving 5 bases between. CDR3 size: 11 residues. Germline assignment: CDR1 SGDLS and CDR2 YYNGEE. In DNA form, the CDR3 reads TGTGCCAGCAGCGGACGGTATGGCTACACCTTC. Protein sequence: CASSGRYGYTF.

This clonotype was seen a few times. This chain joins TRBV4-2 and TRBJ1-6, with D perhaps TRBD1 (5 bases). Germline lookup yields CDR1 LGHNA and CDR2 YNFKEQ. The CDR3 runs 15 residues. V lost 4 bases, J lost 1 base, and 8 bases lay in between. CDR3 protein: CASSPKGSYNSPLHF. The CDR3 nucleotides read TGTGCCAGCAGCCCCAAGGGGTCCTATAATTCACCCCTCCACTTT.

This clonotype was counted between two and nine times. This chain joins TRBV10-1 and TRBJ2-3, with D possibly matching TRBD2 (5 bases). V shed 3 bases and J shed 4 bases, with 11 bases lying between them. The CDR3 is 14 amino acids. The germline V gene has CDR1 WNHNN and CDR2 SYGVQD (reference sequence). Here the CDR3 reads CASSDGSSPDTQYF. The CDR3 region has the DNA TGCGCCAGCAGTGACGGCTCTAGCCCAGATACGCAGTATTTT.

This clonotype has just a few counts. It is unclear where the CDR3 begins or ends on the DNA, so no DNA is shown, and the CDR3 is as TCRdb lists it. The chain recombines TRBV7-9 with TRBJ1-1; the D call TRBD1 from the table was never checked on the DNA. Germline CDR1 and CDR2: SEHNR and FQNEAQ (reference sequence). The CDR3 is 14 residues long, counting both termini. CDR3 amino acids: CASSSSIGGTEAFF.

This clonotype has a handful of counts. The chain combines TRBV11-2 with TRBJ2-3, with 10 bases aligning to TRBD1. Germline-derived CDR1 and CDR2 are SGHAT and FQNNGV. The CDR3 has 17 amino acids. Unmatched junction bases numbered 12, after V lost 5 bases and J lost 4 bases. The CDR3 reads CASSRVAGTGVPDTQYF. The CDR3 nucleotides read TGTGCCAGCAGCCGCGTTGCCGGGACAGGGGTCCCAGATACGCAGTATTTT. The variable domain in full, with the rest retrieved from reference TRBV11-2 and TRBJ2-3, is EAGVAQSPRYKIIEKRQSVAFWCNPISGHATLYWYQQILGQGPKLLIQFQNNGVVDDSQLPKDRFSAERLKGVDSTLKIQPAKLEDSAVYLCASSRVAGTGVPDTQYFGPGTRLTVL.

This clonotype was observed once. The rearrangement uses TRBV7-2 and TRBJ2-2; TRBD2 matches 8 bases. Germline V CDR1 and CDR2: SGHTA, FQGNSA. The V gene end was trimmed by 5 bases and the J gene end by 10 bases; junction bases not matched to a gene: 12. The CDR3 is made up of 15 amino acids. This CDR3 is CASSPPGGVLEELFF. The CDR3, as DNA: TGTGCCAGCAGCCCCCCGGGGGGGGTCTTGGAGGAGCTGTTTTTT. Combining the CDR3 with reference TRBV7-2 and TRBJ2-2 gives the whole variable domain GAGVSQSPSNKVTEKGKDVELRCDPISGHTALYWYRQSLGQGLEFLIYFQGNSAPDKSGLPSDRFSAERTGGSVSTLTIQRTQQEDSAVYLCASSPPGGVLEELFFGEGSRLTVL.

This clonotype came up a few times. This chain connects TRBV18 to TRBJ2-1, with 12 bases that match TRBD1. CDR1 and CDR2 from the germline V gene are KGHSH and LQKENI. The J segment lost 9 bases and the V segment lost 0 bases, leaving 3 bases of the junction unmatched. The CDR3 has 15 amino acids. This CDR3 is CASSPPGTGGSEQFF. In DNA, the CDR3 is TGTGCCAGCTCACCACCCGGGACAGGGGGCAGTGAGCAGTTCTTC.

This chain uses TRBV20-1 with TRBJ2-1; maybe TRBD2 (6 bases). CDR1 DFQATT and CDR2 SNEGSKA come from the germline V gene (reference sequence). The V and J ends lost 0 bases and 8 bases respectively, with 14 bases between them. This CDR3 is built from 14 residues. The CDR3 nucleotides are TGCAGTGCTAGAGATCTGGGGGGTTTCGATGAGCAGTTCTTC. It specifies CSARDLGGFDEQFF.

This clonotype has just a few counts. The chain recombines TRBV10-3 with TRBJ2-3; 10 positions match TRBD2. CDR1 ENHRY and CDR2 SYGVKD come from the germline V gene. The CDR3 spans 16 residues. With V trimmed by 0 bases and J by 4 bases, 4 bases remained unmatched. CDR3: CAISESSLAGADTQYF. DNA for the CDR3: TGTGCCATCAGTGAGTCGAGTCTAGCGGGAGCAGATACGCAGTATTTT.

This clonotype has just a few counts. The CDR3 DNA follows: TGTGCCAGCAGCCAAGATTGGATGAGCTCCTACAATGAGCAGTTCTTC. Translation gives CASSQDWMSSYNEQFF. The chain joins TRBV3-1 to TRBJ2-1; D not certain. CDR1 and CDR2 (germline): LGHDT, YNNKEL (reference sequence). This CDR3 region has 16 residues. V was shortened by 0 bases and J by 0 bases, with 9 bases between the two germline ends.

The chain is built from TRBV20-1 and TRBJ2-7; TRBD2 matches at 11 bases. CDR1 and CDR2 (germline): DFQATT, SNEGSKA (reference sequence). V lost 2 bases, J lost 0 bases, and 6 bases stayed unmatched. The CDR3 totals 16 residues. CDR3 sequence: CSARYSGGVFSYEQYF. CDR3 bases: TGCAGTGCTAGATATAGCGGGGGGGTTTTCTCCTACGAGCAGTACTTC.

This clonotype was seen more than once but under ten times. V gene TRBV10-3 combines with J gene TRBJ1-5; perhaps TRBD1 as D (6 bases). The CDR3 has 15 residues. V was shortened by 2 bases and J by 5 bases, with 13 bases between the two germline ends. Per germline, CDR1 ENHRY and CDR2 SYGVKD. The CDR3 coding sequence is TGTGCCATCAGTGAGGTACAGGGCAGAGATCAGCCCCAGCATTTT. It encodes CAISEVQGRDQPQHF.

V and J are TRBV5-5 and TRBJ1-4; 10 nucleotides align to TRBD1. The CDR3 is 15 amino acids. Germline V lookup: CDR1 SGHKS, CDR2 YYEKEE (reference sequence). Germline trimming cut 3 bases from V and 7 bases from J; bases unmatched to any gene: 6. The CDR3 nucleotides are TGTGCCAGCAGCTCCCTCGGGACAGGGGTTGAAAAACTGTTTTTT. Translating it yields CASSSLGTGVEKLFF.

For this clonotype: A much larger clone sits a single nucleotide away, making a read error possible. The chain links TRBV12-3 or TRBV12-4 to TRBJ2-7; TRBD1 matches 10 bases. V lost 6 bases to trimming and J lost 2 bases; unmatched junction nucleotides: 4. The length of the CDR3 is 14 residues. The DNA of the CDR3 is TGTGCCAGCAGCATCGGACAGGGGGCCTACGAGCAGTACTTC. This sequence encodes CASSIGQGAYEQYF.

This clonotype appeared once. The chain employs TRBV5-1 and TRBJ1-1; possible D gene TRBD1, 5 bases. Trimming left V 3 bases short and J 4 bases short, with 7 bases between. There are 12 residues in the CDR3. Germline V CDR1 and CDR2: SGHRS, YFSETQ. Written as DNA, the CDR3 is TGCGCCAGCAGCTACGACAGCACTGAAGCTTTCTTT. Amino acid sequence: CASSYDSTEAFF.

This clonotype was seen a few times. The chain carries TRBV7-3 and TRBJ1-2; perhaps TRBD1 as D (5 bases). CDR3 length: 13 residues. Germline V gene sequence: CDR1 SGHTA, CDR2 FQGTGA. V lost 5 bases, J lost 4 bases, and 11 bases lay in between. The CDR3 DNA sequence: TGTGCCAGCAGCCCCGGGACGGGCTATGGCTACACCTTC. Translated, it gives CASSPGTGYGYTF.

The chain recombines TRBV6-5 with TRBJ2-1; D may match TRBD1 or TRBD2 (6 bases each). Trimming took off 4 bases at V and 4 bases at J, with 17 bases between the two ends. The germline V gene encodes CDR1 MNHEY and CDR2 SVGAGI. This CDR3 region has 16 residues. The CDR3 reads CASSSPERGTYNEQFF. The CDR3 DNA reads as TGTGCCAGCAGTTCCCCAGAAAGGGGGACTTACAATGAGCAGTTCTTC.